Here is one T cell receptor beta chain with its context. These data belong to a study of monozygotic twins with inflammatory bowel disease. Germline V gene lookup returns CDR1 SGHDT and CDR2 YYEEEE. CDR3 length equals 13 residues. Total RNA amounting to about 4,000 ng went into each TCR library. TCRdb derives one entry per CDR3 protein from the 5' RACE reads, leaving out DNA. Its listing shows roughly 150,000 distinct CDR3 sequences. This chain uses TRBV5-6 with TRBJ1-2; TCRdb calls TRBD1, which cannot be checked without DNA. Source material: blood. This receptor was identified in a human donor with ulcerative colitis or Crohn's disease, or a healthy co-twin of an affected twin (not recorded which). The CDR3 protein is CASSLRQAYGYTF.